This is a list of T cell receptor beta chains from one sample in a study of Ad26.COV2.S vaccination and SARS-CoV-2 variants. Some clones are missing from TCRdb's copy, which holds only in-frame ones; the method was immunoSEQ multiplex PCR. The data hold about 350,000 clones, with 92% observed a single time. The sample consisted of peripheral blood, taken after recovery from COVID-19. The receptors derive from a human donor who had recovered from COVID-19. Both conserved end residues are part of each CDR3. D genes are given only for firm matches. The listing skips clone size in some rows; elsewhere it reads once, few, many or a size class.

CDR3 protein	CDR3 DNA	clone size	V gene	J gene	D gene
CASSSLGGTTLGADTQYF	TGTGCCAGCAGCTCCCTTGGTGGGACAACCTTAGGGGCAGATACGCAGTATTTT	.	TRBV7-9	TRBJ2-3	.
CASISLLGF	TGTGCCAGCATCAGCCTCCTGGGCTTC	.	TRBV7-8	TRBJ1-2	.
CASSIARTGAYEQYF	TGTGCCAGTAGTATTGCGCGGACAGGCGCCTACGAGCAGTACTTC	.	TRBV19	TRBJ2-7	TRBD1
CASSRAGEQFF	TGTGCCAGCAGCAGGGCGGGGGAGCAGTTCTTC	.	TRBV25-1	TRBJ2-1	.
CASSYPGGLELFF	TGTGCCAGCAGTTACCCGGGAGGGCTGGAACTGTTTTTT	.	TRBV6-2/TRBV6-3	TRBJ1-4	.
CASSRRRTAPGGYTF	TGTGCCAGCAGCAGAAGGAGGACAGCCCCGGGCGGCTACACCTTC	.	TRBV5-6	TRBJ1-2	.
CASRKDRGRVGNTEAFF	TGTGCCAGCAGAAAGGACAGGGGGCGCGTGGGGAACACTGAAGCTTTCTTT	.	TRBV2	TRBJ1-1	TRBD1
CASSNRQMEGGYGYTF	TGTGCCAGCAGCAACCGACAGATGGAAGGTGGGTATGGCTACACCTTC	once	TRBV21-1	TRBJ1-2	.
CASSPRLGGETQYF	TGTGCCAGCTCACCAAGGCTGGGCGGTGAGACCCAGTACTTC	.	TRBV18	TRBJ2-5	.
CASSSDRNTEAFF	TGTGCCAGCAGTTCGGATAGGAACACTGAAGCTTTCTTT	.	TRBV6-4	TRBJ1-1	.
CAIRVDGEDYGYTF	TGTGCCATCAGGGTAGACGGTGAAGACTATGGCTACACCTTC	.	TRBV10-3	TRBJ1-2	.
CSVRDSRFYGYTF	TGCAGCGTCCGGGACAGCCGATTTTATGGCTACACCTTC	.	TRBV29-1	TRBJ1-2	TRBD1
CASSWQGNYGYTF	TGCGCCAGCAGCTGGCAGGGAAACTATGGCTACACCTTC	.	TRBV4-1	TRBJ1-2	.
CASSLPPGGGEKLFF	TGTGCCAGCAGCTTACCCCCGGGAGGGGGTGAAAAACTGTTTTTT	.	TRBV11-2	TRBJ1-4	.
CASSLDGDTQYF	TGCGCCAGCAGCTTGGATGGGGATACGCAGTATTTT	.	TRBV5-1	TRBJ2-3	.
CASSAARKDTQYF	TGTGCCAGCAGCGCAGCAAGGAAAGATACGCAGTATTTT	.	TRBV7-9	TRBJ2-3	.
CASSPLLDSPLHF	TGTGCCAGCAGTCCCCTCTTGGATTCACCCCTCCACTTT	.	TRBV6-5	TRBJ1-6	.
CASSQDAGGEQYF	TGTGCCAGCAGCCAAGACGCCGGGGGCGAGCAGTACTTC	.	TRBV3-1/TRBV3-2	TRBJ2-7	.
CASHRGGEAFF	TGTGCCAGCCATAGAGGAGGGGAAGCTTTCTTT	.	TRBV3-1/TRBV3-2	TRBJ1-1	.
CASSIGQAYGYTF	TGTGCCAGCAGTATAGGACAGGCCTATGGCTACACCTTC	.	TRBV6-5	TRBJ1-2	TRBD1
CASSGDPIGYGYTF	TGTGCCAGTAGTGGGGACCCCATAGGCTATGGCTACACCTTC	.	TRBV19	TRBJ1-2	.
CASSRTGGQQVYGYTF	TGTGCCAGCAGCAGGACAGGGGGCCAGCAAGTCTATGGCTACACCTTC	once	TRBV9	TRBJ1-2	TRBD1
CASIYQGMNTEAFF	TGTGCCAGCATCTATCAGGGCATGAACACTGAAGCTTTCTTT	.	TRBV7-9	TRBJ1-1	.
CASSPWTQNTEAFF	TGCGCCAGCAGCCCATGGACCCAGAACACTGAAGCTTTCTTT	.	TRBV5-1	TRBJ1-1	.
CASSSSRSTDTDTQYF	TGCGCCAGCAGCTCTTCCCGCTCGACAGACACAGATACGCAGTATTTT	once	TRBV5-1	TRBJ2-3	.
CASSQLAGGFGMSEQFF	TGCGCCAGCAGCCAACTAGCGGGGGGCTTCGGGATGAGTGAGCAGTTCTTC	.	TRBV4-3	TRBJ2-1	TRBD2
CASSLVQQALHF	TGTGCCAGCAGCTTGGTCCAGCAGGCCCTCCACTTT	.	TRBV5-6	TRBJ1-6	.
CASSPLWTDREYGYTF	TGTGCCAGCAGCCCCCTCTGGACGGACAGGGAATATGGCTACACCTTC	.	TRBV5-8	TRBJ1-2	TRBD1
CASSLRAGQNSYEQYF	TGCGCCAGCAGCTTGAGGGCGGGACAGAACTCCTACGAGCAGTACTTC	.	TRBV5-1	TRBJ2-7	.
CASSIAPIYGYTF	TGTGCCAGTAGTATAGCTCCGATTTATGGCTACACCTTC	.	TRBV19	TRBJ1-2	.
CASSPLRPYNSPLHF	TGTGCCAGCAGCCCTTTGCGTCCGTATAATTCACCCCTCCACTTT	.	TRBV7-9	TRBJ1-6	.
CASSLGPTTNEKLFF	TGCGCCAGCAGCCTGGGACCGACGACTAATGAAAAACTGTTTTTT	.	TRBV4-1	TRBJ1-4	.
CASSQDHGGPDTQYF	TGCGCCAGCAGCCAAGATCACGGGGGGCCGGATACGCAGTATTTT	.	TRBV4-3	TRBJ2-3	.
CASSLVASGSSYNEQFF	TGCGCCAGCAGCTTGGTGGCTAGCGGGAGCTCCTACAATGAGCAGTTCTTC	.	TRBV5-1	TRBJ2-1	TRBD2
CASGRAEGSYNEQFF	TGTGCCAGCGGTCGAGCGGAGGGCTCCTACAATGAGCAGTTCTTC	.	TRBV2	TRBJ2-1	.
CASSTGVPGNTIYF	TGTGCCAGTAGTACAGGGGTTCCTGGAAACACCATATATTTT	.	TRBV19	TRBJ1-3	.
CSANEPGSSYNEQFF	TGCAGTGCTAATGAGCCAGGGAGCTCCTACAATGAGCAGTTCTTC	.	TRBV20-1	TRBJ2-1	.
CASSLKNTEAFF	TGTGCCAGCTCGCTGAAGAACACTGAAGCTTTCTTT	.	TRBV6-1	TRBJ1-1	.
CASSPPFDSPNYGYTF	TGTGCCAGCTCACCACCGTTTGATAGTCCTAACTATGGCTACACCTTC	.	TRBV18	TRBJ1-2	.
CASSQGLAGDQDTQYF	TGTGCCAGCAGCCAGGGACTAGCGGGGGATCAGGATACGCAGTATTTT	.	TRBV3-1/TRBV3-2	TRBJ2-3	TRBD2
CASSIGFLAGTGELFF	TGTGCCAGTAGTATCGGTTTCCTAGCAGGCACCGGGGAGCTGTTTTTT	once	TRBV19	TRBJ2-2	.
CASSLAWDGGTEAFF	TGCGCCAGCAGCTTGGCGTGGGATGGGGGCACTGAAGCTTTCTTT	.	TRBV5-1	TRBJ1-1	.
CASSQLAGFTYEQYF	TGTGCCAGCAGTCAACTAGCGGGCTTTACCTACGAGCAGTACTTC	once	TRBV6-5	TRBJ2-7	TRBD2
CASSYRTQVMGEQFF	TGTGCCAGCAGTTACCGGACCCAAGTGATGGGTGAGCAGTTCTTC	.	TRBV6-5	TRBJ2-1	.
CASSIVAGPGNTIYF	TGTGCCAGTAGTATAGTTGCAGGGCCGGGAAACACCATATATTTT	.	TRBV19	TRBJ1-3	.
CASKRGQGTDTQYF	TGTGCCAGTAAGAGGGGACAGGGGACAGATACGCAGTATTTT	once	TRBV19	TRBJ2-3	TRBD1
CAISQGDRGNNEQFF	TGTGCCATCAGTCAAGGGGACAGGGGAAACAATGAGCAGTTCTTC	.	TRBV10-3	TRBJ2-1	TRBD1
CASSQAQFRATNEKLFF	TGCGCCAGCAGCCAAGCTCAGTTTAGGGCCACTAATGAAAAACTGTTTTTT	.	TRBV4-1	TRBJ1-4	.